These 32 T cell receptor beta chains were all obtained from the same sample, sequenced in a study of breast tumors, draining lymph nodes, adjacent tissues. TCRdb reprocessed the multiplex PCR reads with MiXCR, giving one entry per CDR3 protein. Among about 230,000 distinct CDR3 sequences listed, about 32% were seen once. Breast cancer patients provided tissue from their axillary draining lymph nodes. The specimen was axillary lymph node tissue. These TCRs come from a female donor with breast cancer. Some clones in this sample may be carry-over from other donors' samples.

Ten or more counts support this clonotype. V and J are TRBV20-1 and TRBJ2-3; D call uncertain. Germline values: CDR1 DFQATT, CDR2 SNEGSKA (reference sequence). Trimming left V 1 base short and J 7 bases short, with 6 bases between. This CDR3 spans 11 amino acids. CDR3 region: CSARVPHTQYF. CDR3 nucleotides: TGCAGTGCTAGAGTTCCGCATACGCAGTATTTT.

The chain employs TRBV6-6 and TRBJ1-5; 10 bases agree with TRBD1. This CDR3 comprises 17 residues. J lost 4 bases, V lost 5 bases, and 11 bases had no gene match. CDR1 is MNHNY and CDR2 is SVGAGI in the germline V gene (reference sequence). The CDR3 protein is CASSRQGAIVRNQPQHF. The CDR3 nucleotides read TGTGCCAGCAGTAGACAGGGGGCAATTGTCAGAAATCAGCCCCAGCATTTT.

This clonotype was seen more than once but under ten times. J is TRBJ2-1 and V is TRBV18, with 8 nucleotides matching TRBD2. V lost 6 bases, J lost 6 bases, and 13 bases stayed unmatched. In germline, CDR1 is KGHSH, CDR2 LQKENI. The CDR3 covers 16 residues. The CDR3 loop reads CASSCASSGRGNEQFF. In DNA form, the CDR3 reads TGTGCCAGCTCCTGTGCGTCGAGCGGGAGAGGCAATGAGCAGTTCTTC.

This clonotype was recorded at least ten times. V is TRBV6-5 and J is TRBJ2-7, with 12 bases matching TRBD2. Trimming took 7 bases from V and 6 from J; bases not matched to a gene: 1. The germline V gene has CDR1 MNHEY and CDR2 SVGAGI. This CDR3 has 12 residues. CDR3 coding DNA: TGTGCCAGCAAACTAGCGGGAGGCGAGCAGTACTTC. The encoded protein is CASKLAGGEQYF.

This clonotype occurred once. Since a much larger clone is just one base distant, this may be a read error. The genes are TRBV28 and TRBJ1-2; D might be TRBD1 (5 bases). The CDR3 loop spans 13 amino acids. From germline, CDR1 is MDHEN and CDR2 SYDVKM. V was clipped by 5 bases and J by 7 bases, with 14 bases between them. The chain's CDR3 is CASSPGRVCGYTF. CDR3 coding DNA: TGTGCCAGCAGTCCGGGACGAGTCTGTGGCTACACCTTC.

This clonotype was seen at least ten times. The V gene is TRBV29-1, the J gene TRBJ2-7, with 9 bases aligning to TRBD2. V lost 6 bases to trimming and J lost 4 bases; unmatched junction nucleotides: 10. There are 14 residues in the CDR3. CDR1 and CDR2 from the germline V gene are SQVTM and ANQGSEA. CDR3 nucleotide sequence: TGCAGCGTGGGCCCTAGCGGGATCTCTTACGAGCAGTACTTC. Translated, it gives CSVGPSGISYEQYF.

The CDR3 region has the DNA TGCAGTGCTAGAAAACTCCGGGGTTTGCGCCAGGGTCCCCAGGGCTGTGCGAACACCGGGGAGCTGTTTTTT. Residues: CSARKLRGLRQGPQGCANTGELFF. J is TRBJ2-2 and V is TRBV20-1; the D call may be TRBD1 or TRBD2 (5 bases each). From germline, CDR1 is DFQATT and CDR2 SNEGSKA (reference sequence). Trimming shortened V by 2 bases and J by 0 bases, and 37 bases separated the two germline ends. The CDR3 covers 24 residues.

The chain combines TRBV5-4 with TRBJ2-3; a possible D gene is TRBD1 (6 bases). The CDR3 has 18 residues. Deletions cut 2 bases from V and 1 base from J, with 20 bases between. Germline CDR1 reads SGHNT; CDR2 reads YYREEE (reference sequence). CDR3 in amino acids: CASSFRGSRLRGTDTQYF. In DNA, the CDR3 is TGTGCCAGCAGCTTTAGGGGGAGCAGATTAAGGGGCACAGATACGCAGTATTTT.

The genes are TRBV7-3 and TRBJ2-1; 10 bases are a match to TRBD1. Germline loops: CDR1 SGHTA, CDR2 FQGTGA. The V gene end was trimmed by 4 bases and the J gene end by 7 bases; junction bases not matched to a gene: 4. The CDR3 loop spans 14 amino acids. The CDR3 is CASSWDRGGNEQFF. In DNA, the CDR3 is TGTGCCAGCAGCTGGGACAGGGGCGGGAATGAGCAGTTCTTC.

This clonotype turned up a few times. Just one base apart from a much larger clone, this may be a read error. The genes are TRBV11-2 and TRBJ2-7; D is ambiguous. Germline-derived CDR1 and CDR2 are SGHAT and FQNNGV. CDR3 length: 13 residues. Trimming left V 3 bases short and J 6 bases short, with 12 bases between. The CDR3 loop reads CASSLRQISEQYF. Written as DNA, the CDR3 is TGTGCCAGCAGCTTGAGGCAGATCTCCGAGCAGTACTTC.

The table lists this clonotype with a few counts. Being one base from a much bigger clone, this may be a read error. This sequence joins TRBV9 and TRBJ2-7; 7 bases agree with TRBD2. Per germline, CDR1 SGDLS and CDR2 YYNGEE. The CDR3 sequence is 15 residues long. In DNA, the CDR3 is TGTGCCAGCAGCGTAGGGCTAGCGGCCACCTACGAGCCGTACTTC. Its protein product is CASSVGLAATYEPYF.

For this clonotype: This clone may be a read error of a much larger clone one base away. The V call is TRBV5-6, the J call TRBJ1-2; D is unclear. Germline lookup yields CDR1 SGHDT and CDR2 YYEEEE. CDR3 length equals 14 residues. V lost 0 bases and J 3 bases, leaving 9 bases between the germline ends. The CDR3 bases are TGTGCCAGCAGCTTGGCCGGAACTCACTATGGCTACACCTTC. Translation gives CASSLAGTHYGYTF.

This clonotype showed up many times. The chain recombines TRBV6-5 with TRBJ1-6; D call uncertain. V was clipped by 0 bases and J by 11 bases, with 8 bases between them. The germline CDR1 and CDR2 sequences are MNHEY and SVGAGI. This CDR3 region has 13 residues. The CDR3 DNA is TGTGCCAGCAGTTACTCGATGGATACACCCCTCCACTTT. Translation: CASSYSMDTPLHF.

In this sample, this clonotype turned up once. A junction boundary mismatches the germline segment, possibly from a read error. CDR3 loop: CASSHSLYQPQHF. Written as DNA, the CDR3 is TGTGCCAGCAGTCACTCCCTATATCAGCCCCAGCATTTT. The chain joins TRBV6-5 to TRBJ1-5; D not certain. The V gene's germline CDR1 is MNHEY and CDR2 SVGAGI. The CDR3 loop spans 13 amino acids.

As regards this clonotype: This sequence may be a read error, since a much larger clone differs from it by one base. CDR3 sequence: CASSARGHWAETQYF. The CDR3 DNA reads as TGTGCCAGCAGCGCCCGGGGCCATTGGGCCGAGACCCAGTACTTC. V is TRBV9 and J is TRBJ2-5, with D possibly called TRBD1 or TRBD2 (5 bases each). CDR1 and CDR2 (germline): SGDLS, YYNGEE. V lost 3 bases and J lost 5, with 17 bases in between. The CDR3 loop spans 15 amino acids.

Many counts were recorded for this clonotype. This sequence joins TRBV6-5 and TRBJ2-5; 7 nucleotides line up with TRBD2. Looked up from germline, CDR1 is MNHEY and CDR2 is SVGAGI. V gave up 2 bases and J gave up 5 bases; unmatched junction bases: 5. The CDR3 is 14 amino acids. CDR3 sequence reads: CASSYEHGGETQYF. The CDR3 nucleotides read TGTGCCAGCAGTTACGAACACGGGGGGGAGACCCAGTACTTC.

About this clonotype itself: A junction end diverges from the germline sequence, so it may reflect a read error. The chain combines TRBV13 with TRBJ2-1; no definite D call. Germline CDR1 reads PRHDT; CDR2 reads FYEKMQ (reference sequence). The length of the CDR3 is 13 residues. The CDR3 loop reads CASSQLGRNEQFF. The CDR3 coding sequence is TGTGCCAGCAGCCAACTCGGACGGAATGAGCAATTCTTC.

This clonotype was observed at least ten times. The rearrangement uses TRBV12-3 or TRBV12-4 and TRBJ2-3; the D gene is possibly TRBD1 (6 bases). Trimming removed 6 bases at V and 1 base at J, with 14 bases between. This CDR3 is built from 15 residues. CDR3 nucleotides: TGTGCCAGCAGCGAACAGGGATTGGGCACAGATACGCAGTATTTT. This translates into CASSEQGLGTDTQYF.

The chain joins TRBV13 to TRBJ2-3; 9 bases match TRBD2. Germline trimming cut 5 bases from V and 4 bases from J; bases unmatched to any gene: 4. This CDR3 region has 14 residues. Germline CDR1 is PRHDT and CDR2 is FYEKMQ (reference sequence). The CDR3, as DNA: TGTGCCAGCAGCCCGGCGGGAGGGCCAGATACGCAGTATTTT. Protein: CASSPAGGPDTQYF.

This chain links TRBV7-8 with TRBJ1-6; 8 nucleotides agree with TRBD1. Trimming removed 4 bases from V and 10 bases from J; junction bases left unmatched: 9. CDR3 length: 15 residues. The germline V gene has CDR1 SGHVS and CDR2 FQNEAQ. In nucleotides, the CDR3 is TGTGCCAGCAGCTCGGCCGGTGGACAGGGATCACCCCTCCACTTT. Translation gives CASSSAGGQGSPLHF.

V is TRBV7-9 and J is TRBJ1-4, with D perhaps matching TRBD1 (5 bases). V was trimmed by 2 bases and J by 4 bases, leaving 23 bases between them. CDR3 size: 19 residues. CDR1 and CDR2 (germline): SEHNR, FQNEAQ (reference sequence). CDR3 in amino acids: CASSLFGGAGNRYNEKLFF. CDR3 DNA sequence: TGTGCCAGCAGCTTATTTGGTGGGGCAGGGAATCGTTATAATGAAAAACTGTTTTTT.

With respect to this clonotype: A much larger clone differs by one base, so this may be a read error. This chain links TRBV11-2 with TRBJ2-1; D gene ambiguous. CDR3 length: 14 residues. Germline assignment: CDR1 SGHAT and CDR2 FQNNGV. Trimming removed 5 bases at V and 6 bases at J, with 14 bases between. CDR3 amino acids: CASSGLTNANEQFF. DNA of the CDR3: TGTGCCAGCAGCGGGCTCACGAACGCCAATGAGCAGTTCTTC.

This clonotype was recorded many times. The chain combines TRBV19 with TRBJ1-5; D gene ambiguous. Trimming removed 1 base from V and 1 base from J, with 5 bases in between. Germline CDR1 reads LNHDA; CDR2 reads SQIVND (reference sequence). The CDR3 is 14 residues long. The CDR3 DNA reads TGTGCCAGTAGTATAGCCAGAAGCAATCAGCCCCAGCATTTT. This encodes CASSIARSNQPQHF.

A remark on this clonotype: This may stem from a read error, because a much larger clone lies one nucleotide away. The V gene is TRBV5-6, the J gene TRBJ2-1, with D uncertain. V was pared by 1 base and J by 6 bases, with 11 bases between. CDR3 size: 14 residues. Per germline, CDR1 SGHDT and CDR2 YYEEEE. The CDR3 region has the DNA TGTGCCAGCAGCTTGAGGTATTCGATCAATGAGCAGTTCTTC. This translates into CASSLRYSINEQFF.

This clonotype came up many times. This chain uses TRBV30 with TRBJ2-7; 7 nucleotides line up with TRBD1. The CDR3 spans 14 residues. The V gene's germline CDR1 is GTSNPN and CDR2 SVGIG (reference sequence). J gave up 0 bases and V 2 bases, and 4 bases lay outside the gene matches. The CDR3 DNA reads as TGTGCCTGGAGTTGGACAGGCCGCTCCTACGAGCAGTACTTC. Its translation is CAWSWTGRSYEQYF.

This clonotype has ten or more counts. CDR3 in DNA: TGCGCCAGCAGGGACAGGTTTGGCAATGAGCAGTTCTTC. It yields the protein CASRDRFGNEQFF. The chain links TRBV5-1 to TRBJ2-1, with 7 bases aligning to TRBD1. With V trimmed by 5 bases and J by 6 bases, 5 bases remained unmatched. The CDR3 totals 13 residues. Germline CDR1 reads SGHRS; CDR2 reads YFSETQ.

This clonotype was counted a few times. V and J are TRBV6-1 and TRBJ2-7; perhaps TRBD1 as D (5 bases). The CDR3 spans 13 residues. CDR1 and CDR2 (germline): MNHNS, SASEGT. V was cut by 5 bases and J by 4 bases, with 12 bases left in between. In nucleotides, the CDR3 is TGTGCCAGCAGTCAACTGACAGAATACGAGCAGTACTTC. Encoded protein: CASSQLTEYEQYF.

This clonotype was seen ten or more times. The J gene is TRBJ2-3, the V gene TRBV10-2, with 13 nucleotides matching TRBD2. CDR3 length: 17 residues. V trimming: 3 bases; J trimming: 3 bases; junction bases outside the gene matches: 6. Germline CDR1 is WSHSY and CDR2 is SAAADI. This chain's CDR3 is CASSDPILAGGTDTQYF. CDR3 DNA sequence: TGCGCCAGCAGTGACCCAATACTAGCGGGAGGGACAGATACGCAGTATTTT.

Only one count was recorded for this clonotype. V gene TRBV10-3 combines with J gene TRBJ1-4; D possibly corresponds to TRBD1 (5 bases). The CDR3 is 16 amino acids. The germline V gene has CDR1 ENHRY and CDR2 SYGVKD. The germline V and J ends were trimmed by 3 bases and 4 bases, with 15 bases remaining between them. The CDR3 sequence: CAISERFGTSNEKLFF. In nucleotides, the CDR3 is TGTGCCATCAGTGAAAGGTTCGGGACCAGTAATGAAAAACTGTTTTTT.

This clonotype was picked up many times. V is TRBV3-1 and J is TRBJ2-5; D perhaps matches TRBD2 (6 bases). Germline assignment: CDR1 LGHDT and CDR2 YNNKEL (reference sequence). The CDR3 length is 13 residues. Trimming cost V 3 bases and J 7 bases, with 12 bases left between them. As DNA, the CDR3 is TGTGCCAGCAGCCAGGGCCGGGAGAGGACCCAGTACTTC. Residues: CASSQGRERTQYF.

Comments on this clonotype: The DNA is left out, because the CDR3 cannot be placed on it with certainty; the CDR3 is given as TCRdb lists it. The V call is TRBV7-3, the J call TRBJ2-1; TRBD2, the table's D call, lacks a check against the DNA. The CDR3 totals 21 residues, both ends included. Germline V gene data show CDR1 as SGHTA and CDR2 as FQGTGA. This CDR3 reads CASSFYICSGPPGLAYNEQFF.

J is TRBJ2-1 and V is TRBV7-9, with 9 bases matching TRBD1. V lost 5 bases, J lost 6 bases, and 11 bases stayed unmatched. CDR1 and CDR2 (germline): SEHNR, FQNEAQ (reference sequence). The CDR3 runs to 16 residues. This CDR3 reads CASSPRFGTGSNEQFF. The CDR3 DNA is TGTGCCAGCAGCCCCCGATTCGGGACAGGGTCCAATGAGCAGTTCTTC. Variable domain in full (rest from reference TRBV7-9 and TRBJ2-1): DTGVSQNPRHKITKRGQNVTFRCDPISEHNRLYWYRQTLGQGPEFLTYFQNEAQLEKSRLLSDRFSAERPKGSFSTLEIQRTEQGDSAMYLCASSPRFGTGSNEQFFGPGTRLTVL.